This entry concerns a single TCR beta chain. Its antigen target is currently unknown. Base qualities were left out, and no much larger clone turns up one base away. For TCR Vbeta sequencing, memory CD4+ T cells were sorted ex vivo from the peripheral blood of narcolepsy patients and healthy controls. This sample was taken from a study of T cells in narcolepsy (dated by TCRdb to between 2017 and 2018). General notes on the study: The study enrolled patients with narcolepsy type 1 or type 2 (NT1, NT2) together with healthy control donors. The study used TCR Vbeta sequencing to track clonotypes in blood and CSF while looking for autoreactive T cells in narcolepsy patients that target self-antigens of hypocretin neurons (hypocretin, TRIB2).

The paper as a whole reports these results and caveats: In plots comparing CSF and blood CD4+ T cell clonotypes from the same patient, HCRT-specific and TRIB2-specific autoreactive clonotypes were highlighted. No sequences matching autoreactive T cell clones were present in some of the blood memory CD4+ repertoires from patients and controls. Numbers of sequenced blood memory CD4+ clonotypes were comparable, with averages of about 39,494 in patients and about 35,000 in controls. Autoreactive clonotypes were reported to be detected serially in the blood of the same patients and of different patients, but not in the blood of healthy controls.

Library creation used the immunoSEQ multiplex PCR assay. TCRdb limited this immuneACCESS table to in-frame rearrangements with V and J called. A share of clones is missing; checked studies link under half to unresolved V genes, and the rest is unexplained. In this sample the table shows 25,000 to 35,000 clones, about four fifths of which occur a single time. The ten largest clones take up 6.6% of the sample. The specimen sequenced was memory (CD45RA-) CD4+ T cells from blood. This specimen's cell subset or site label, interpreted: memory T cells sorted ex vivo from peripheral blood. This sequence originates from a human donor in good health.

The CDR3 sequence is CASSPPVTDTQYF. The bases are TGTGCCAGCTCACCACCCGTCACAGATACGCAGTATTTT. The rearranged chain carries TRBV18 and TRBJ2-3, with the identity of the D gene unclear. The CDR3, from cysteine to phenylalanine, totals 13 residues. Only the CDR3 DNA stays, 39 bases, in frame from base 1. The V end loses 0 bases and the J end loses 2 bases, and a stretch of 3 bases separates them. CDR1 is given as KGHSH and CDR2 as LQKENI, both from the germline V gene.